Below, 7 T cell receptor beta chains from the same sample are listed, as sequenced in a study of blood T cells in healthy people across ages. Primed by a sample-barcoded 5' primer and a J-beta primer mix, a second PCR proceeded for about 6 to 11 cycles. One entry per CDR3 protein results from TCRdb running MiXCR on the 5' RACE reads. Counted here are hundreds of thousands of distinct CDR3 sequences, approximately 30% occurring once; the ten biggest clones make up 15% to 17%. Source material: blood. These TCRs come from a woman older than 75 in good health.

The table lists this clonotype with a few counts. A junction end diverges from the germline sequence, so it may reflect a read error. The CDR3 sequence: CAGSLDLGARETQYF. In nucleotides, the CDR3 is TGTGCCGGCAGCTTAGACCTGGGGGCGAGAGAGACCCAGTACTTC. V usage is TRBV7-2 and J usage is TRBJ2-5; maybe TRBD1 (6 bases). Germline loops: CDR1 SGHTA, CDR2 FQGNSA. CDR3 length: 15 amino acids.

This clonotype was counted many times. The rearrangement joins TRBV6-1 to TRBJ1-6; the D gene is possibly TRBD1 (6 bases). V lost 10 bases, J lost 4 bases, and 11 bases lay in between. The CDR3 contains 13 residues. CDR1 and CDR2 from the germline V gene are MNHNS and SASEGT. As DNA, the CDR3 is TGTGCCATCGGGACAACTTATAATTCACCCCTCCACTTT. It codes for CAIGTTYNSPLHF.

This clonotype was recorded many times. With a much larger clone just one base away, this may be a read error. The rearrangement uses TRBV29-1 and TRBJ2-5; D remains unclear. V was trimmed by 7 bases and J by 5 bases, leaving 26 bases between them. CDR3 length equals 16 residues. Germline V lookup: CDR1 SQVTM, CDR2 ANQGSEA. CDR3 in DNA: TGCAGCGCCATGTCCTCTGCAGGTAGTCGGTGGGAGACCCAGTACTTC. Residues: CSAMSSAGSRWETQYF.

In the case of this clonotype: A much larger clone sits a single nucleotide away, making a read error possible. The chain has TRBV9 and TRBJ2-5; TRBD1 is a possible D gene (5 bases). The DNA matches TRBJ2-7 better at its end, which makes the J call doubtful. Germline CDR1 and CDR2: SGDLS and YYNGEE. This CDR3 contains 13 residues. The CDR3 reads CTSSTGDSSEQYF. CDR3 nucleotides: TGTACCAGCAGCACAGGCGACTCCTCCGAGCAGTACTTC.

This clonotype has at least ten counts. This chain joins TRBV7-9 and TRBJ1-1; unclear D gene. Trimming removed 1 base from V and 3 bases from J, with 3 bases in between. Germline V gives CDR1 SEHNR, CDR2 FQNEAQ (reference sequence). The CDR3 has 12 residues. CDR3 DNA: TGTGCCAGCAGCTTAGTCGACACTGAAGCTTTCTTT. Its translation: CASSLVDTEAFF.

The genes are TRBV20-1 and TRBJ1-2; D is ambiguous. The V end was cut by 0 bases, the J end by 4 bases, with 3 bases between. The CDR3 sequence is 11 residues long. Germline CDR1 is DFQATT and CDR2 is SNEGSKA (reference sequence). CDR3 residues: CSARETYGYTF. In nucleotides, the CDR3 is TGCAGTGCTAGAGAGACCTATGGCTACACCTTC.

This clonotype was counted only a few times. The DNA for the CDR3 is TGTGCCAGCAGTCGCCGGACAGGGAGGTCTGAAGCTTTCTTT. Translating it yields CASSRRTGRSEAFF. The chain uses TRBV7-8 and TRBJ1-1, with TRBD1 identical over 8 bases. This CDR3 is 14 amino acids long. The germline gives CDR1 SGHVS, CDR2 FQNEAQ. V shed 6 bases, J shed 6 bases, and the junction held 9 bases outside the gene matches.